This T cell receptor beta chain was identified during a study of T-cell memory formation after mild COVID-19. Whole-study context: For the most part, TCR clusters were specific to one donor.

The CDR3 runs 14 residues. CDR1 and CDR2 (germline): SGHRS, YFSETQ. Trimming shortened V by 0 bases and J by 4 bases, and 10 bases separated the two germline ends. TCR alpha and TCR beta cDNA libraries with sample barcodes and UMIs came from 5'RACE using constant-segment primers. TCRdb re-derived calls from the 5' RACE reads in MiXCR, one entry per CDR3 protein. The table records about half a million distinct CDR3 sequences, approximately 18% of them present only once. General study results and limits: Contracting clones localized mainly to CM and EM when CD4+ and mainly to EMRA when CD8+. Clones shrinking between day 15 and 85 showed a balanced CD4/CD8 split, and those that grew later tilted toward CD4+.

This clonotype has a count of ten or more. Its antigen is not identified. The sequence was collected from an adult woman who had mild COVID-19 (a few samples of this study predate the infection). Cell type and time point are not known. Sequencing was performed on PBMCs or a T cell subset sorted from them (not recorded which). This rearrangement joins TRBV5-1 to TRBJ1-1, with D possibly TRBD1 on 6 matching bases. The CDR3 sequence: CASSLGRGSTEAFF. The CDR3 coding sequence is TGCGCCAGCAGCTTGGGCAGGGGTTCCACTGAAGCTTTCTTT. Looking up the rest from reference TRBV5-1 and TRBJ1-1 gives the full variable domain: KAGVTQTPRYLIKTRGQQVTLSCSPISGHRSVSWYQQTPGQGLQFLFEYFSETQRNKGNFPGRFSGRQFSNSRSEMNVSTLELGDSALYLCASSLGRGSTEAFFGQGTRLTVV.